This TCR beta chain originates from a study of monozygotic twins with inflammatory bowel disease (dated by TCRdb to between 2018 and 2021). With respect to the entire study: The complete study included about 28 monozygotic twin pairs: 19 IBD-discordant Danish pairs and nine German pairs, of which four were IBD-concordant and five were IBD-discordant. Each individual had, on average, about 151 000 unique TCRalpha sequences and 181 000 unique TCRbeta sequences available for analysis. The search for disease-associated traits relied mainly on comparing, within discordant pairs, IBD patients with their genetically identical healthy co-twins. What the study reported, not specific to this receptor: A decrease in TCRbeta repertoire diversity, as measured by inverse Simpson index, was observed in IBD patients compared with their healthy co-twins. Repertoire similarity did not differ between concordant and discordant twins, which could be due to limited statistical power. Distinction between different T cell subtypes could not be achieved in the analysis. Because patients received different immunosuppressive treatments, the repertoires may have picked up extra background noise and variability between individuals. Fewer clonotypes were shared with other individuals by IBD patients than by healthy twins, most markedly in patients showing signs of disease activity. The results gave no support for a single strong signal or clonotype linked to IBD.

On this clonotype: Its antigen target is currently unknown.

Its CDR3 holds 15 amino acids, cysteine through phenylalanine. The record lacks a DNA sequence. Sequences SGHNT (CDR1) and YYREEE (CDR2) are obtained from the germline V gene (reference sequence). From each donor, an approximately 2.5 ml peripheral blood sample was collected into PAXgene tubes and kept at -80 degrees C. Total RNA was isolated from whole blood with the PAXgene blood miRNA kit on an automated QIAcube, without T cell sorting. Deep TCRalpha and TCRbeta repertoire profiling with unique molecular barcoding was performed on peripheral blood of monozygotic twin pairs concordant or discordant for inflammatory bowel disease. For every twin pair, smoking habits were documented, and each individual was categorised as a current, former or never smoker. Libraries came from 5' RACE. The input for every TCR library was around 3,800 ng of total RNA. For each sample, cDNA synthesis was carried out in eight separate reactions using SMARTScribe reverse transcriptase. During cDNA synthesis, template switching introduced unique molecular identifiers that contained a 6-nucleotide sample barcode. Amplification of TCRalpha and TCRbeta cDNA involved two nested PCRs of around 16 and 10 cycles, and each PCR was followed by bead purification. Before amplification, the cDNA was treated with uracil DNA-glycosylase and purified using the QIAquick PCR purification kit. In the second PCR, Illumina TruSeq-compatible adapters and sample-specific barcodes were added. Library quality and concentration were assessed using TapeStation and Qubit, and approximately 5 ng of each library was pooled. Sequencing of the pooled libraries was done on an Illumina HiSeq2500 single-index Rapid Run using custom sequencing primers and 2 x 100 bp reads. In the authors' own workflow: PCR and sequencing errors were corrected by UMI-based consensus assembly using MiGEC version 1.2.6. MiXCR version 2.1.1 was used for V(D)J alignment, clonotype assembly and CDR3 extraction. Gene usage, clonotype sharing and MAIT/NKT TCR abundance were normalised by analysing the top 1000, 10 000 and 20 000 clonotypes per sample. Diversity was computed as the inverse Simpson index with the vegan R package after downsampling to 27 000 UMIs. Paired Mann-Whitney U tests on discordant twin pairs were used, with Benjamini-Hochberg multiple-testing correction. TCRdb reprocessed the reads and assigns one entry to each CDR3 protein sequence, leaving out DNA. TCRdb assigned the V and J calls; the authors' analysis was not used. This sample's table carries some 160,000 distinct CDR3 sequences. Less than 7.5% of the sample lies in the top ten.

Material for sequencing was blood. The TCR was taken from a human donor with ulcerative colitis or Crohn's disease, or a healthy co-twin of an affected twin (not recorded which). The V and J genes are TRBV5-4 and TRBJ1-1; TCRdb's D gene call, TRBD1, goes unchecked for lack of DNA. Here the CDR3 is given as CASSHQQGLNTEAFF.